The rows below give T cell receptor beta chains drawn from one sample of a study of shared clonotypes between healthy human individuals. The data were produced by immunoSEQ multiplex PCR, yet TCRdb's version contains in-frame clones alone and is incomplete. The sample has roughly 2 million clones, approximately 94% seen once; the top ten hold 0.85% to 1.2%. Sequencing was done on a sample of naive CD8+ T cells sorted from blood. These receptors were taken from a man younger than 35 in good health. Each CDR3 is given with its conserved first and last residue. A D gene is named only where the DNA matches it firmly. Expanded clones are given a class, and other clones once, few, many or no size at all.

d_call,clone_size,v_call,j_call,cdr3_aa,cdr3_nt
NA,NA,TRBV5-1,TRBJ1-4,CASSSAGHGGEKLFF,TGCGCCAGCAGCTCGGCGGGCCATGGGGGTGAAAAACTGTTTTTT
NA,NA,TRBV11-3,TRBJ1-5,CASRQPQHF,TGTGCCAGCCGACAGCCCCAGCATTTT
TRBD1,NA,TRBV4-1,TRBJ1-5,CASSHMARGVYQPQHF,TGCGCCAGCAGCCACATGGCCAGGGGGGTGTATCAGCCCCAGCATTTT
TRBD1,NA,TRBV30,TRBJ2-4,CAWSAAGTGVNIQYF,TGTGCCTGGAGTGCGGCCGGGACAGGGGTGAACATTCAGTACTTC
TRBD1,few,TRBV11-2,TRBJ2-7,CASSFGQGKGEQYF,TGTGCCAGCAGCTTCGGACAGGGTAAAGGCGAGCAGTACTTC
NA,NA,TRBV28,TRBJ2-3,CASSHHPGLLDRGTDTQYF,TGTGCCAGCAGTCACCACCCGGGACTTCTCGACAGAGGCACAGATACGCAGTATTTT
TRBD2,once,TRBV9,TRBJ2-3,CASSSRLAESTDTQYF,TGTGCCAGCAGCAGCCGACTAGCGGAAAGCACAGATACGCAGTATTTT
NA,NA,TRBV5-5,TRBJ1-6,CASSLERLRNSYSPLHF,TGTGCCAGCAGCTTGGAGAGATTAAGGAACAGTTATTCACCCCTCCACTTT
TRBD1,NA,TRBV5-6,TRBJ2-1,CASSWGTGGNNEQFF,TGTGCCAGCAGCTGGGGGACAGGGGGCAACAATGAGCAGTTCTTC
TRBD2,NA,TRBV28,TRBJ2-7,CASRETSGGASEQYF,TGTGCCAGCAGGGAAACTAGCGGGGGGGCCAGCGAGCAGTACTTC
NA,NA,TRBV7-9,TRBJ1-1,CASSQRGGGTEAFF,TGTGCCAGCAGCCAGCGGGGCGGTGGGACTGAAGCTTTCTTT
TRBD1,NA,TRBV27,TRBJ2-3,CASSSRDRSITQYF,TGTGCCAGCAGTTCGAGGGACAGATCGATTACGCAGTATTTT
TRBD1,NA,TRBV2,TRBJ2-5,CASALQGAGRETQYF,TGTGCCAGCGCCCTCCAGGGGGCGGGTCGAGAGACCCAGTACTTC
TRBD2,NA,TRBV5-4,TRBJ2-3,CASSLVGSGGDTDTQYF,TGTGCCAGCAGCTTAGTGGGCAGCGGGGGGGATACAGATACGCAGTATTTT
TRBD2,NA,TRBV27,TRBJ2-1,CASSLSQTSVDNEQFF,TGTGCCAGCAGTTTATCCCAGACTAGCGTGGACAATGAGCAGTTCTTC
NA,NA,TRBV9,TRBJ2-7,CASSVGFASSYEQYF,TGTGCCAGCAGCGTAGGTTTCGCGTCCTCCTACGAGCAGTACTTC
TRBD2,NA,TRBV5-6,TRBJ2-3,CASSSAGPRDTQYF,TGTGCCAGCAGCTCAGCGGGGCCACGTGATACGCAGTATTTT
TRBD1,NA,TRBV5-1,TRBJ1-1,CASRGGTVGMNTEAFF,TGCGCCAGCAGGGGAGGGACAGTCGGCATGAACACTGAAGCTTTCTTT
NA,NA,TRBV7-9,TRBJ2-1,CASSFIGLSRDEQFF,TGTGCCAGCAGCTTTATAGGACTCTCGCGGGATGAGCAGTTCTTC
NA,NA,TRBV11-2,TRBJ2-3,CASSLSAGSTDTQYF,TGTGCCAGCAGCTTATCCGCCGGGAGCACAGATACGCAGTATTTT
TRBD2,NA,TRBV5-1,TRBJ2-1,CASSWGLAGGQNEQFF,TGCGCCAGCAGCTGGGGACTAGCGGGAGGGCAAAATGAGCAGTTCTTC
NA,NA,TRBV30,TRBJ2-1,CAWSVLPYNNEQFF,TGTGCCTGGAGTGTACTGCCCTATAACAATGAGCAGTTCTTC
NA,once,TRBV10-1,TRBJ2-7,CAPQGAASPYEQYF,TGCGCTCCCCAAGGAGCGGCTAGTCCCTACGAGCAGTACTTC
TRBD1,NA,TRBV19,TRBJ2-5,CASSMDRAGQETQYF,TGTGCCAGTAGTATGGACAGGGCAGGGCAAGAGACCCAGTACTTC
NA,few,TRBV6-5,TRBJ2-7,CASSYGVSYEQYF,TGTGCCAGCAGTTACGGTGTCTCCTACGAGCAGTACTTC
NA,NA,TRBV11-2,TRBJ2-1,CASSPRISFNNEQFF,TGTGCCAGCAGCCCCAGGATAAGTTTTAACAATGAGCAGTTCTTC
NA,NA,TRBV7-9,TRBJ2-1,CASSLDGQRGANEQFF,TGTGCCAGCAGCTTAGACGGACAGCGGGGAGCGAATGAGCAGTTCTTC
TRBD2,NA,TRBV27,TRBJ2-7,CASSPGLAGGPYEQYF,TGTGCCAGCAGTCCGGGACTAGCGGGAGGGCCTTACGAGCAGTACTTC
NA,NA,TRBV4-3,TRBJ2-7,CASSQMPQGLDEQYF,TGCGCCAGCAGCCAGATGCCTCAGGGTCTCGACGAGCAGTACTTC
NA,once,TRBV4-3,TRBJ2-7,CASSQGISGSYEQYF,TGCGCCAGCAGCCAAGGCATTAGCGGTTCCTACGAGCAGTACTTC
NA,NA,TRBV6-5,TRBJ2-2,CASSQREVTGELFF,TGTGCCAGCAGCCAGAGGGAGGTGACCGGGGAGCTGTTTTTT
NA,NA,TRBV6-5,TRBJ2-7,CASSADGYEQYF,TGTGCCAGCAGTGCGGACGGTTACGAGCAGTACTTC
TRBD2,NA,TRBV19,TRBJ2-2,CASSPSGGVNTGELFF,TGTGCCAGTAGCCCTAGCGGGGGGGTGAACACCGGGGAGCTGTTTTTT
TRBD1,NA,TRBV30,TRBJ1-4,CAWSDPDRDGLFF,TGTGCCTGGAGTGACCCTGACAGGGATGGGCTGTTTTTT
NA,NA,TRBV6-1,TRBJ2-7,CASSEGLTGPTYEQYF,TGTGCCAGCAGTGAAGGATTAACAGGACCGACCTACGAGCAGTACTTC
TRBD2,NA,TRBV10-3,TRBJ2-2,CAISARLAGGNTGELFF,TGTGCCATCAGCGCTAGACTAGCGGGAGGGAACACCGGGGAGCTGTTTTTT
NA,NA,TRBV28,TRBJ2-3,CASSPLAASTDTQYF,TGTGCCAGCAGCCCGCTAGCCGCAAGCACAGATACGCAGTATTTT
NA,NA,TRBV6-5,TRBJ2-7,CASREDTGEQYF,TGTGCCAGCAGGGAGGACACGGGCGAGCAGTACTTC